This TCR beta chain was recovered during a study of T cell responses to AZD1222 COVID-19 vaccine. Only one count was recorded for this clone. Germline assignment: CDR1 ENHRY and CDR2 SYGVKD. The CDR3 spans 14 residues. J lost 6 bases, V lost 6 bases, and 5 bases had no gene match. Sequencing used immunoSEQ multiplex PCR; TCRdb keeps in-frame clones, though not all of them. Of about 100,000 clones listed, 80% to 90% are singletons. This clonotype originated in an adult in good health. Sequenced material: peripheral blood, taken on day 0 of AZD1222 vaccination. The chain employs TRBV10-3 and TRBJ2-7, with 13 bases aligning to TRBD2. Here the CDR3 DNA reads TGTGCCATCAGGGGGGGGACTAGCGGGGCCGAGCAGTACTTC. It specifies CAIRGGTSGAEQYF.